The clone carrying this T cell receptor beta chain was counted between two and nine times. Its antigen remains unknown. The CDR3 loop spans 14 amino acids. V lost 6 bases, J lost 3 bases, and 4 bases stayed unmatched. Germline CDR1 MNHEY, CDR2 SVGAGI. This sample is part of a study of CD8+ T cells in alopecia areata. The overall study: Patients received oral tofacitinib, 5 to 10 mg twice daily, for moderate-to-severe alopecia areata. The protocol delivered tofacitinib for 6 to 18 months, then withdrew it for 6 months.

The treatment is: oral pan-JAK inhibitor, 5-10 mg twice daily. Findings and limits, study-wide: Lesional scalp displayed greater clonality than normal scalp, most notably in alopecia totalis/universalis. Patients shared TCRs less clearly than mice did, possibly for HLA-related reasons.

Sequencing templates came from extracted RNA that was reverse transcribed into cDNA. Assay used: immunoSEQ multiplex PCR; TCRdb lists only in-frame clones, some missing. The repertoire consists of 95,000 to 100,000 clones, with under 70% occurring once and the leading ten covering 15% to 17%. This TCR derives from a human donor with alopecia areata. The source was CD8+ T cells sorted from blood, collected at week 4, from a patient treated with tofacitinib. This chain links TRBV6-5 with TRBJ2-1, with 8 positions matching TRBD1. The CDR3 DNA reads TGTGCCAGCAGCCTAGGACAGGGCTACAATGAGCAGTTCTTC. As protein: CASSLGQGYNEQFF.